This T cell receptor beta chain was sequenced in a study of T-cell reconstitution after alpha-beta-depleted transplantation in children. CDR3 length equals 12 residues. V was clipped by 2 bases and J by 10 bases, with 11 bases between them. Germline lookup yields CDR1 MDHEN and CDR2 SYDVKM. This clonotype turned up a few times. Using unique molecular identifiers, the investigators prepared the TCRbeta library. TCRdb fed the PCR reads into MiXCR, producing one record per CDR3 protein. The sample contains hundreds of thousands of distinct CDR3 sequences, about 10% of which appear only once. Specimen: PBMCs from the stem cell graft donor, collected from the stem cell graft. The chain has TRBV28 and TRBJ1-1, with D perhaps matching TRBD1 (5 bases). The sequence was collected from a human donor who donated a stem cell graft to a child with acute myeloid leukemia. Written as DNA, the CDR3 is TGTGCCAGCAGTTTAGTCGGGGGGGGAGCTTTCTTT. This gives the protein CASSLVGGGAFF.